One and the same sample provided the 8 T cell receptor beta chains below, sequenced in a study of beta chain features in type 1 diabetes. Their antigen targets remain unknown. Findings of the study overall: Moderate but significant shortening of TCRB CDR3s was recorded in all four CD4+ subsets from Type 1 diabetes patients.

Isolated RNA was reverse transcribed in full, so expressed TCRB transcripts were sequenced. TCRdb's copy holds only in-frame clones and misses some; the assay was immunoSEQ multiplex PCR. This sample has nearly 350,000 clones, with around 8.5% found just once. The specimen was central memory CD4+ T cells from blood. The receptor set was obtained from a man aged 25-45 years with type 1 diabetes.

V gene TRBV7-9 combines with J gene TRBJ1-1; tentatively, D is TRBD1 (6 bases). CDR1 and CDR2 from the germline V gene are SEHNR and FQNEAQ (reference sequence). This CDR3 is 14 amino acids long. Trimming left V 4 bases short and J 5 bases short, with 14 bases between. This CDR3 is CASSSTGSTTEAFF. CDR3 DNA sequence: TGTGCCAGCAGCTCAACAGGGAGTACGACTGAAGCTTTCTTT.

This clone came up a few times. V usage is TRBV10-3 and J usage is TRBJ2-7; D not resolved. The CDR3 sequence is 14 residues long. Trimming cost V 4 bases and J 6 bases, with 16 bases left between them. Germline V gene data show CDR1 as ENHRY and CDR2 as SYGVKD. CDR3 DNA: TGTGCCATCAGTGTTGGAGCCGCGAGATCCGAGCAGTACTTC. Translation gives CAISVGAARSEQYF.

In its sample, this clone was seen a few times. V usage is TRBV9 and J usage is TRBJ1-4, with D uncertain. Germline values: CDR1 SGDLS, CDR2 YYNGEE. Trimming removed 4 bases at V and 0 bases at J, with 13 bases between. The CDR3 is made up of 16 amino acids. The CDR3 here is CASSSTPISTNEKLFF. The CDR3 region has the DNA TGTGCCAGCAGCTCAACCCCCATCTCAACTAATGAAAAACTGTTTTTT.

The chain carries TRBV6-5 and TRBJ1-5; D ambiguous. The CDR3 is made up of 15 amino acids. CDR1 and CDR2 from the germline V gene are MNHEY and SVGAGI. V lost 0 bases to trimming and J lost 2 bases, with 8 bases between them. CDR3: CASSYSFLGNQPQHF. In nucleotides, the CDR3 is TGTGCCAGCAGTTACTCATTTCTGGGCAATCAGCCCCAGCATTTT.

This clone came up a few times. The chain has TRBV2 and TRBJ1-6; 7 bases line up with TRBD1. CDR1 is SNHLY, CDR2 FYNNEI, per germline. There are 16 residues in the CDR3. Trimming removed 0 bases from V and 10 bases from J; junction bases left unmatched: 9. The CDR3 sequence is CASSEAQQGNGSPLHF. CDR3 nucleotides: TGTGCCAGCAGTGAAGCGCAACAGGGGAACGGATCACCCCTCCACTTT.

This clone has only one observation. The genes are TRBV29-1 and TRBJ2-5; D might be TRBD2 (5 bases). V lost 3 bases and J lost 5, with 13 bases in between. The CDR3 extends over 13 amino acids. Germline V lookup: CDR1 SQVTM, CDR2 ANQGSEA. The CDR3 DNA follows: TGCAGCGTTGATACGGCTTGGGAGGAGACCCAGTACTTC. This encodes CSVDTAWEETQYF.

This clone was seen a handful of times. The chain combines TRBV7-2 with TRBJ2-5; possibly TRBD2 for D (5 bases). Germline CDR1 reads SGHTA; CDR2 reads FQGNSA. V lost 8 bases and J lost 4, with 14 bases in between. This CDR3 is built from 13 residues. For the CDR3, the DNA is TGTGCCAGCCGATCGGAGGCTGGAGAGACCCAGTACTTC. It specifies CASRSEAGETQYF.

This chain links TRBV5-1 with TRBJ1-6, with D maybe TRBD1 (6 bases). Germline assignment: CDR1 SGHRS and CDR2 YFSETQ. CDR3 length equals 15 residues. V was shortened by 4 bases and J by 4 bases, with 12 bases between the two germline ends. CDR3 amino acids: CASSTEGGYNSPLHF. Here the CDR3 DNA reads TGCGCCAGCAGCACGGAGGGGGGTTATAATTCACCCCTCCACTTT.